The source of this TCR beta chain is a study of graft-versus-host responses after intestinal transplantation. Study-level information: Each patient got anti-thymocyte globulin induction, then tacrolimus and steroids for about 3 years.

Turning to this clone: Its antigen is still unknown.

Some clones are missing from TCRdb's copy, which holds only in-frame ones; the method was immunoSEQ multiplex PCR. The sample lists around 70,000 clones; 70% to 90% were seen once. Trimming shortened V by 5 bases and J by 0 bases, and 11 bases separated the two germline ends. Germline V gene data show CDR1 as SQVTM and CDR2 as ANQGSEA. This CDR3 is 15 amino acids long. Findings and caveats of the study: Patients who carried graft-donor T cell macrochimerism also had high graft-versus-host to host-versus-graft clonal ratios in their allografts. HvG clone declines early post-transplant were associated with peak circulating GvH levels. Some GvH clones were seen earlier in gut or blood, suggesting intestinal origin.

The chain has TRBV29-1 and TRBJ2-6; no firm D call. The source material was unstimulated CD8+ T cells sorted from spleen or lymph node cells, sampled before intestinal transplant. The TCR originated in a human donor who received an intestinal transplant. CDR3 nucleotide sequence: TGCAGCGTTCTGAGCGAGAACTCTGGGGCCAACGTCCTGACTTTC. Translation: CSVLSENSGANVLTF.